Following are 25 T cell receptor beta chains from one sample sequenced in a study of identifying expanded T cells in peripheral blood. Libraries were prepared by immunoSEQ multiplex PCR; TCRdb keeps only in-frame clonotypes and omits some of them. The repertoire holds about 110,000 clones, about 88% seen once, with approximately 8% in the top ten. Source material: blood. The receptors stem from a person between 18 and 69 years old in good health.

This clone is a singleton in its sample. The CDR3 loop is CASGTGQGMDEQYF. The CDR3 DNA follows: TGTGCCAGCGGGACGGGACAGGGGATGGACGAGCAGTACTTC. The chain uses TRBV28 and TRBJ2-7; 10 bases align to TRBD1. This CDR3 is 14 amino acids long. Germline V lookup: CDR1 MDHEN, CDR2 SYDVKM. The V gene end was trimmed by 8 bases and the J gene end by 5 bases; junction bases not matched to a gene: 9.

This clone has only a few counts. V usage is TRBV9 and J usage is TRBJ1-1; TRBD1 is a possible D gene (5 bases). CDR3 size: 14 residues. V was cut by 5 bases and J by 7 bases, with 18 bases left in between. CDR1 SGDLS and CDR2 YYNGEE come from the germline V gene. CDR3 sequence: CASSPHPGGGEAFF. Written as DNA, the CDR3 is TGTGCCAGCAGTCCTCACCCTGGGGGAGGTGAAGCTTTCTTT.

DNA of the CDR3: TGTGCCAGCAGTGAAGGGTTCGTAGCCCAGCATTTT. Translation gives CASSEGFVAQHF. V and J are TRBV2 and TRBJ1-5; D not resolved. Germline V gene data show CDR1 as SNHLY and CDR2 as FYNNEI. The CDR3 extends over 12 amino acids. Trimming pared 1 base from V and 11 bases from J, leaving 9 bases between.

CDR3 region: CASSLSRGRRSGELFF. The CDR3 DNA sequence: TGCGCCAGCAGCTTGAGCAGGGGGCGCCGGTCCGGGGAGCTGTTTTTT. The chain couples TRBV5-1 to TRBJ2-2, with TRBD1 matching 8 bases. The germline CDR1 and CDR2 sequences are SGHRS and YFSETQ. CDR3 length: 16 residues. J lost 6 bases, V lost 1 base, and 8 bases had no gene match.

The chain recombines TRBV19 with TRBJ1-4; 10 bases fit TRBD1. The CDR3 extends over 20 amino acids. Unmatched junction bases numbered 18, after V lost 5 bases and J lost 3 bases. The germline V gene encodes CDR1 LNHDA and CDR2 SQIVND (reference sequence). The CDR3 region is CASSDPGQGLSRIPNEKLFF. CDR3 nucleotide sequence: TGTGCCAGTAGTGATCCGGGACAGGGGCTCTCCAGAATCCCTAATGAAAAACTGTTTTTT. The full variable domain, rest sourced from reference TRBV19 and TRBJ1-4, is DGGITQSPKYLFRKEGQNVTLSCEQNLNHDAMYWYRQDPGQGLRLIYYSQIVNDFQKGDIAEGYSVSREKKESFPLTVTSAQKNPTAFYLCASSDPGQGLSRIPNEKLFFGSGTQLSVL.

CDR3 protein: CASSITQETQYF. The DNA for the CDR3 is TGTGCCAGTAGTATTACGCAAGAGACCCAGTACTTC. V usage is TRBV19 and J usage is TRBJ2-5; no definite D call. The germline V gene encodes CDR1 LNHDA and CDR2 SQIVND (reference sequence). V was clipped by 3 bases and J by 2 bases, with 4 bases between them. This CDR3 has 12 amino acids.

The CDR3 DNA reads as TGCAGCGTTGGGACTTTGAGCGACGTGGGCTACACCTTC. Translating it yields CSVGTLSDVGYTF. J is TRBJ1-2 and V is TRBV29-1; D not certain. The CDR3 length is 13 residues. V gave up 4 bases and J gave up 8 bases, with 17 bases separating them. The germline V gene has CDR1 SQVTM and CDR2 ANQGSEA.

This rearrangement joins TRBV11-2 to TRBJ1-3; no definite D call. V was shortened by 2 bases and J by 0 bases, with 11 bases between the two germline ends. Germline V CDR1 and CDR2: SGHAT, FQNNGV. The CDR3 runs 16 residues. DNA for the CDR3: TGTGCCAGCAGCTTACTCATGGGAATCTCTGGAAACACCATATATTTT. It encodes CASSLLMGISGNTIYF.

The CDR3 reads CASSGPRRFYGYTF. The CDR3 DNA follows: TGTGCCAGCAGCGGGCCGAGGAGATTCTATGGCTACACCTTC. This chain links TRBV28 with TRBJ1-2; no definite D call. This CDR3 has 14 amino acids. Germline V gene lookup returns CDR1 MDHEN and CDR2 SYDVKM. The V end lost 6 bases, the J end lost 4 bases, and 15 bases lay between the germline ends.

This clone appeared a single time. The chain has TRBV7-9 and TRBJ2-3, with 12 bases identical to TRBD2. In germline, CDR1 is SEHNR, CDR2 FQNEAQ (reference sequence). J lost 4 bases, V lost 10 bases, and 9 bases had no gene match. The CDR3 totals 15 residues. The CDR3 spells CAIRRTSGNADTQYF. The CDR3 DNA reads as TGTGCCATACGAAGGACTAGCGGGAATGCAGATACGCAGTATTTT.

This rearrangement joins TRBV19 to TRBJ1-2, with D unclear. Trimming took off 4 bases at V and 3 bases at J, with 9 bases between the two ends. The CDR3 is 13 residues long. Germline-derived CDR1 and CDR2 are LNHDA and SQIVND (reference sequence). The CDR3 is CASSNQRYYGYTF. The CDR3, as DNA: TGTGCCAGTAGTAATCAGCGATACTATGGCTACACCTTC. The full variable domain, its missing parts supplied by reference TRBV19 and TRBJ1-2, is DGGITQSPKYLFRKEGQNVTLSCEQNLNHDAMYWYRQDPGQGLRLIYYSQIVNDFQKGDIAEGYSVSREKKESFPLTVTSAQKNPTAFYLCASSNQRYYGYTFGSGTRLTVV.

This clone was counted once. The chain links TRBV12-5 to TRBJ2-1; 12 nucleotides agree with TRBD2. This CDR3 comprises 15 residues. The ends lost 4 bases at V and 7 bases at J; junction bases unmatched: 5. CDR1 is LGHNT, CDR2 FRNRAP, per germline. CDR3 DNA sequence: TGTGCTAGTGGTTCCGGACTAGCGGGGAGGAATGAGCAGTTCTTC. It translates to CASGSGLAGRNEQFF.

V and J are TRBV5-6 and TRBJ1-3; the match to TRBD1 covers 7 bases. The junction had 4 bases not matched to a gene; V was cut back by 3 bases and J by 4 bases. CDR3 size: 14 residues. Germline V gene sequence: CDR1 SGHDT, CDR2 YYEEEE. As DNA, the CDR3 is TGTGCCAGCAGCTATGGGACAGCAGGAAACACCATATATTTT. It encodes CASSYGTAGNTIYF.

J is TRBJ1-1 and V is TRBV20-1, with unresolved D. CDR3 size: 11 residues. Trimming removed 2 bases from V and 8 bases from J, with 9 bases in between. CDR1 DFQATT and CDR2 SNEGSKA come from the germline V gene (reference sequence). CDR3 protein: CSARFIEEAFF. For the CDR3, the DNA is TGCAGTGCTAGATTCATCGAGGAAGCTTTCTTT.

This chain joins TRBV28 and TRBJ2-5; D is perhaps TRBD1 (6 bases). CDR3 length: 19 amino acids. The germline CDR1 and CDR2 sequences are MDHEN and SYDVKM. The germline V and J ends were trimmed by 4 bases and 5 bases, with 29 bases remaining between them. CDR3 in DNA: TGTGCCAGCAGTTCCCGCATCGCCCGAAGACAGGCCCGGTCGGAGACCCAGTACTTC. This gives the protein CASSSRIARRQARSETQYF. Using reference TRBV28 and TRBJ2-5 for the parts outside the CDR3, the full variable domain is DVKVTQSSRYLVKRTGEKVFLECVQDMDHENMFWYRQDPGLGLRLIYFSYDVKMKEKGDIPEGYSVSREKKERFSLILESASTNQTSMYLCASSSRIARRQARSETQYFGPGTRLLVL.

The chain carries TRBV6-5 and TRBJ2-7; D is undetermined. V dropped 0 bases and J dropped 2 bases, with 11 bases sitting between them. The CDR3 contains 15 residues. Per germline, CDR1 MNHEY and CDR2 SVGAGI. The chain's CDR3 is CASSYSPVRTYEQYF. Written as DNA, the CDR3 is TGTGCCAGCAGTTACTCCCCTGTCAGGACCTACGAGCAGTACTTC.

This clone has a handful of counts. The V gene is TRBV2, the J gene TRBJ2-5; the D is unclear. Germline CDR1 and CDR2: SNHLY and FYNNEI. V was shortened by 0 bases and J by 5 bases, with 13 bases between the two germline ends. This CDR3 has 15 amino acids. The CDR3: CASSEAAGWGETQYF. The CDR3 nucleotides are TGTGCCAGCAGTGAAGCTGCCGGGTGGGGTGAGACCCAGTACTTC.

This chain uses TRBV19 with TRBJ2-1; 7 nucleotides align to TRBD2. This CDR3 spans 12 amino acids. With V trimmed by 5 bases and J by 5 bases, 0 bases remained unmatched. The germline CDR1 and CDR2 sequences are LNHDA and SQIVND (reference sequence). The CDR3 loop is CASSAGDNEQFF. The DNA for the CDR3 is TGTGCCAGTAGTGCGGGGGACAATGAGCAGTTCTTC.

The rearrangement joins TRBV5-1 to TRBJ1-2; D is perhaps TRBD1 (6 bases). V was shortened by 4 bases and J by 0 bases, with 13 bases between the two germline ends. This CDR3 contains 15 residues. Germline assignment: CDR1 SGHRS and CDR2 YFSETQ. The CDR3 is CASSPQGSPNYGYTF. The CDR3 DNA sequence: TGCGCCAGCAGCCCCCAGGGGAGCCCTAACTATGGCTACACCTTC.

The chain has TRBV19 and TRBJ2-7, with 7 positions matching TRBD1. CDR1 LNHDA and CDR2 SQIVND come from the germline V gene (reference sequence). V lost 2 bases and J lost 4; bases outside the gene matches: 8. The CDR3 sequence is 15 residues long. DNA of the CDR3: TGTGCCAGTAGTATAAAATTGGGACAGAGTTACGAGCAGTACTTC. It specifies CASSIKLGQSYEQYF.

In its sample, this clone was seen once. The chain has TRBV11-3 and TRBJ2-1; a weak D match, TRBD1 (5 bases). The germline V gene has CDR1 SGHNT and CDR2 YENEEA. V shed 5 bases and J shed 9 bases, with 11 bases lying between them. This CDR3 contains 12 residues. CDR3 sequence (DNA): TGTGCCAGCAGCGTCAGTAGGGGTGAGCAGTTCTTC. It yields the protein CASSVSRGEQFF.

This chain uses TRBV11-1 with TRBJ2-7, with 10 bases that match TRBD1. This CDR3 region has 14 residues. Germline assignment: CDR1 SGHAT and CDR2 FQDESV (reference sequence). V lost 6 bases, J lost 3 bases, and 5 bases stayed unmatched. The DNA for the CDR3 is TGTGCCAGCAGTTCCGGGACAGGGGTCTACGAGCAGTACTTC. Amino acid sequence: CASSSGTGVYEQYF. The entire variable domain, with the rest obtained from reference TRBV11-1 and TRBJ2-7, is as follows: EAEVAQSPRYKITEKSQAVAFWCDPISGHATLYWYRQILGQGPELLVQFQDESVVDDSQLPKDRFSAERLKGVDSTLKIQPAELGDSAMYLCASSSGTGVYEQYFGPGTRLTVT.

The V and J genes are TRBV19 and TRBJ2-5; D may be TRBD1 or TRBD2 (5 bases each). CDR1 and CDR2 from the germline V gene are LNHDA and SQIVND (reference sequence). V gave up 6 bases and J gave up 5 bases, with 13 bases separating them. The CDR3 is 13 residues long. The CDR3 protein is CASRMGPLETQYF. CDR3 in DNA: TGTGCCAGTAGGATGGGACCCTTGGAGACCCAGTACTTC.

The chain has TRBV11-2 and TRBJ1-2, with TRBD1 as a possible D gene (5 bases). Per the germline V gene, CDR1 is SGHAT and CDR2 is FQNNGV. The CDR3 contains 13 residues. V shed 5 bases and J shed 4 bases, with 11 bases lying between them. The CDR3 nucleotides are TGTGCCAGCAGCAATCCTGACAGCTATGGCTACACCTTC. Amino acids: CASSNPDSYGYTF.

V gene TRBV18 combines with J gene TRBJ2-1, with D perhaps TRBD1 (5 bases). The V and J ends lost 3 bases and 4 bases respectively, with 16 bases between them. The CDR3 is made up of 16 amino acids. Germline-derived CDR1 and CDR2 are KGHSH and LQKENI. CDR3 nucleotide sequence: TGTGCCAGCTCACCTACACCAGTAAGGGGATACAATGAGCAGTTCTTC. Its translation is CASSPTPVRGYNEQFF.